The clone carrying this TCR beta chain was detected a few times. The target antigen is unknown. These data come from a study of blood T cells in healthy people across ages. Notes on the study in general: Strong correlation existed between TCR beta diversity and naive T cell percentage.

With a J-beta primer mix and a sample-barcoded 5' primer, a second PCR ran about 7 to 11 cycles. TCRdb fed the 5' RACE reads into MiXCR, producing one record per CDR3 protein. The sample lists some 800,000 distinct CDR3 sequences, roughly 25% occurring once. CDR3 size: 16 residues. Germline assignment: CDR1 LNHNV and CDR2 YYDKDF (reference sequence). Trimming took off 3 bases at V and 8 bases at J, with 20 bases between the two ends. Researchers report isolating at least 6.5 million PBMCs per sample. These data were also filed under a second study, of T cells of mothers and their children.

The receptor was isolated from a boy between 10 and 17 years old in good health. The sample taken for sequencing was blood. The J gene is TRBJ2-4, the V gene TRBV15; unclear D gene. The CDR3 loop is CATSSNFGWSPDIQYF. CDR3 sequence (DNA): TGTGCCACCAGCAGTAATTTTGGGTGGAGCCCGGACATTCAGTACTTC.